This T cell receptor (beta chain) is from a study of blood T cells in healthy people across ages. Turning to the study itself: Through template switching, about one barcoded beta molecule was captured per two T cells, as measured in model experiments.

The CDR3 covers 11 residues. The J segment lost 10 bases and the V segment lost 11 bases, leaving 8 bases of the junction unmatched. Germline CDR1 is LGHDT and CDR2 is YNNKEL (reference sequence). A J-beta primer mix and a sample-barcoded 5' primer were used in a second PCR of about 7 to 12 cycles. TCRdb re-derived calls from the 5' RACE reads in MiXCR, one entry per CDR3 protein. This sample has hundreds of thousands of distinct CDR3 sequences; 40% to 50% occur once, and the top ten carry 15% to 25%. Specimen: blood. The receptor was isolated from a man in his fifties or sixties in good health. The chain joins TRBV3-1 to TRBJ2-1; 7 bases map to TRBD1. CDR3 DNA sequence: TGTGCCGTCCGAATGGACAGGGAGCAGTTCTTC. Amino acid sequence: CAVRMDREQFF.